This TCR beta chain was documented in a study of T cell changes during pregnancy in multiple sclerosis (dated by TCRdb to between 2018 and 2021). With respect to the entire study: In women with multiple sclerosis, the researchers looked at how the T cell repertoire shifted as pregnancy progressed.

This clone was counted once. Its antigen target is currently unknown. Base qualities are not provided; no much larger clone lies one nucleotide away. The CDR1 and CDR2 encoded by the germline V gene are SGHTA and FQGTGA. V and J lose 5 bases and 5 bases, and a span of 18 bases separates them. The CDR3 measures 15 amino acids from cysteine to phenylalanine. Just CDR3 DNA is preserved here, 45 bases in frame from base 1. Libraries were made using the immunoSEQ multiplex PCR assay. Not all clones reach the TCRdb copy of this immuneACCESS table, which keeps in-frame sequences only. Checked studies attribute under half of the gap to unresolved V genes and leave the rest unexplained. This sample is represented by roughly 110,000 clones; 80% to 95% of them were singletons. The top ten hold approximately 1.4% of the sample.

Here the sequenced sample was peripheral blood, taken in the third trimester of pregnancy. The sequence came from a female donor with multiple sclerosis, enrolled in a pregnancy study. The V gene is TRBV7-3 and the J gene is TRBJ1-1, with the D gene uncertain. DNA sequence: TGTGCCAGCAGCCCATTTGCCGGAGGTGGAACTGAAGCTTTCTTT. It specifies CASSPFAGGGTEAFF.